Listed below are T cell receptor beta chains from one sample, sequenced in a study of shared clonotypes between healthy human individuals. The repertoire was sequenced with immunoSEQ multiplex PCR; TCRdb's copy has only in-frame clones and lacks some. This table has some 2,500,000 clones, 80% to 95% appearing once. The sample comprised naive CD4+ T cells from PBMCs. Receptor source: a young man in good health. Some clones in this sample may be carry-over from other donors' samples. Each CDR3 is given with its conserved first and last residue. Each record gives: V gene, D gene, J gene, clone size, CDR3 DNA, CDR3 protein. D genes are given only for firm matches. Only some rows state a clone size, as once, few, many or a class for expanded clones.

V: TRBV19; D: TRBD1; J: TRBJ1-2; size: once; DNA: TGTGCCAGTAATGGACAGGGCGACTATGGCTACACCTTC; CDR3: CASNGQGDYGYTF
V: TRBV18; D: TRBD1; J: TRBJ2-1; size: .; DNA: TGTGCCAGCTCACTCCTCCTGGACAGGGGCGATGAGCAGTTCTTC; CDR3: CASSLLLDRGDEQFF
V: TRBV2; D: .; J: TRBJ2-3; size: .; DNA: TGTGCCAGCAGTGAAGGGGTCGCAGATACGCAGTATTTT; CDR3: CASSEGVADTQYF
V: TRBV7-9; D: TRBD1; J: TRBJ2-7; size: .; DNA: TGTGCCAGCAGCCCTCGGGACAGTACCTACGAGCAGTACTTC; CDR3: CASSPRDSTYEQYF
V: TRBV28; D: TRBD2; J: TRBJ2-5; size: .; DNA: TGTGCCAGCAGTCTTTGGGGCCAGGGACTAGCGGAAGAGACCCAGTACTTC; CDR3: CASSLWGQGLAEETQYF
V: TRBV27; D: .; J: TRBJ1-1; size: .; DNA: TGTGCCAGCAGTTTCCAGGGGAGCGACACTGAAGCTTTCTTT; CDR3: CASSFQGSDTEAFF
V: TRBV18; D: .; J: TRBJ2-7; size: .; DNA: TGTGCCAGCTCCCCCAAACAGGGAACCGCTGGGAACGAGCAGTACTTC; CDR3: CASSPKQGTAGNEQYF
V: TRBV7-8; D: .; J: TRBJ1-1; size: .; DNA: TGTGCCAGCAGCTTAGTTGTGAACACTGAAGCTTTCTTT; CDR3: CASSLVVNTEAFF
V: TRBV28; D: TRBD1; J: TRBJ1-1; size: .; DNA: TGTGCCAGCAGTTCTCGAACAGGGGTCGGCACTGAAGCTTTCTTT; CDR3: CASSSRTGVGTEAFF
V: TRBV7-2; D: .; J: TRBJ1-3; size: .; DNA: TGTGCCAGCAGCCCCGACAGGAGCTCTGGAAACACCATATATTTT; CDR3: CASSPDRSSGNTIYF
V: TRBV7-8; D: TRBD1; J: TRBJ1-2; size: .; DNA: TGTGCCAGCAGCGGGACAGGGGATATCTTCTATGGCTACACCTTC; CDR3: CASSGTGDIFYGYTF
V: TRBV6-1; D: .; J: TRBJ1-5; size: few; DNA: TGTGCCAGCGGCGGGGAGAGGTCTCAGCCCCAGCATTTT; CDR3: CASGGERSQPQHF
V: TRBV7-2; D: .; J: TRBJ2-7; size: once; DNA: TGTGCCAGCAGCTCGACGACCCTGGGGTACTTC; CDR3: CASSSTTLGYF
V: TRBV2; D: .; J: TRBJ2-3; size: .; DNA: TGTGCCACCCTGAGGGGAGCGTGGGCAGATACGCAGTATTTT; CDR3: CATLRGAWADTQYF
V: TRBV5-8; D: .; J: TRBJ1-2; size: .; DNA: TGTGCCAGCAGCCCTGCCGGGGGACGGAGATATGGCTACACCTTC; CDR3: CASSPAGGRRYGYTF
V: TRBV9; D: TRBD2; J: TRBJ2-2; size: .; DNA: TGTGCCAGCAGCGGCGTATCACGGACTAGCGGTACCGGGGAGCTGTTTTTT; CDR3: CASSGVSRTSGTGELFF
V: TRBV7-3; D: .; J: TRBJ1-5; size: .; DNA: TGTGCCAGCAGCTACAGGATCCCCTTATTCAATCAGCCCCAGCATTTT; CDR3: CASSYRIPLFNQPQHF
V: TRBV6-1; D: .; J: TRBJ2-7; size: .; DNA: TGTGCCAGCACTTTAGGCGGGCTCAACACTTACGAGCAGTACTTC; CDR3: CASTLGGLNTYEQYF
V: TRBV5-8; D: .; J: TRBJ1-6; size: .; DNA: TGTGCCAGCAGCTCGGGAAGTTCACCCCTCCACTTT; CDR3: CASSSGSSPLHF
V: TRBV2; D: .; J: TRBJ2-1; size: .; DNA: TGTGCCAGCAGAGACGACTACAATGAGCAGTTCTTC; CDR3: CASRDDYNEQFF
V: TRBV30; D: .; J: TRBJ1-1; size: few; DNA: TGTGCCTGGATGGCCGCCCCGACTGAAGCTTTCTTT; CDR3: CAWMAAPTEAFF
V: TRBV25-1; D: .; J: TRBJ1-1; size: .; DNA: TGTGCCAGCAGTCGTATAGGGATGAACACTGAAGCTTTCTTT; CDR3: CASSRIGMNTEAFF
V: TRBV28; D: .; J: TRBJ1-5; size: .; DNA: TGTGCCAGCAGCCGGGACGGATATAGCAATCAGCCCCAGCATTTT; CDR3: CASSRDGYSNQPQHF